A single sample gave rise to the 9 T cell receptor beta chains below, sequenced in a study of T-cell reconstitution after alpha-beta-depleted transplantation in children. Library preparation (for TCRbeta) was performed with unique molecular identifiers. Each CDR3 protein gets one entry after TCRdb re-called the PCR reads with MiXCR. The table has around 380,000 distinct CDR3 sequences, roughly a tenth seen once. Sample: PBMCs from the stem cell graft donor, taken from the stem cell graft. The source is a human donor who donated a stem cell graft to a child with acute myeloid leukemia.

The chain joins TRBV29-1 to TRBJ1-2; D is possibly TRBD1 (5 bases). The germline CDR1 and CDR2 sequences are SQVTM and ANQGSEA. Trimming removed 2 bases at V and 4 bases at J, with 5 bases between. The CDR3 loop spans 11 amino acids. CDR3 DNA: TGCAGCGTTGAACAGGGCTATGGCTACACCTTC. This codes for CSVEQGYGYTF. The entire variable domain, with the rest obtained from reference TRBV29-1 and TRBJ1-2, is as follows: SAVISQKPSRDICQRGTSLTIQCQVDSQVTMMFWYRQQPGQSLTLIATANQGSEATYESGFVIDKFPISRPNLTFSTLTVSNMSPEDSSIYLCSVEQGYGYTFGSGTRLTVV.

CDR3 amino acids: CASSKSGTLINYGYTF. CDR3 bases: TGTGCCAGCAGCAAATCCGGGACACTGATTAACTATGGCTACACCTTC. The rearrangement links TRBV21-1 to TRBJ1-2; the D call in the table, TRBD1, was not verified against the DNA. TRBV21-1 is noted as a pseudogene. This CDR3 is built from 16 residues.

The V gene is TRBV5-1, the J gene TRBJ2-7, with a possible D match to TRBD2 (6 bases). The CDR3 totals 16 residues. Germline CDR1 reads SGHRS; CDR2 reads YFSETQ. Trimming removed 0 bases from V and 4 bases from J, with 17 bases in between. CDR3 amino acids: CASSLAFTGASYEQYF. Here the CDR3 DNA reads TGCGCCAGCAGCTTGGCCTTTACGGGAGCATCGTACGAGCAGTACTTC.

This clonotype showed up just a few times. The chain carries TRBV29-1 and TRBJ1-2, with a possible D match to TRBD1 (5 bases). The germline CDR1 and CDR2 sequences are SQVTM and ANQGSEA. The CDR3 totals 12 residues. The V and J ends lost 2 bases and 4 bases respectively, with 8 bases between them. The CDR3 protein is CSVETGSYGYTF. The CDR3 DNA reads TGCAGCGTTGAAACAGGATCCTATGGCTACACCTTC. Full variable domain (rest looked up from reference TRBV29-1 and TRBJ1-2): SAVISQKPSRDICQRGTSLTIQCQVDSQVTMMFWYRQQPGQSLTLIATANQGSEATYESGFVIDKFPISRPNLTFSTLTVSNMSPEDSSIYLCSVETGSYGYTFGSGTRLTVV.

The chain combines TRBV20-1 with TRBJ2-3; 7 positions agree with TRBD2. Losses at the gene ends were 0 bases for V and 13 bases for J; bases not matched to a gene: 13. Germline CDR1 is DFQATT and CDR2 is SNEGSKA (reference sequence). CDR3 length: 14 amino acids. The DNA of the CDR3 is TGCAGTGCTAGAGATCACGAATGGCGGGAGCGGGAGTATTTT. It codes for CSARDHEWREREYF.

In its sample, this clonotype was seen many times. The chain employs TRBV7-2 and TRBJ2-5, with TRBD2 matching over 7 bases. The CDR3 is made up of 15 amino acids. J was trimmed by 4 bases and V by 2 bases; bases with no gene match: 7. Germline assignment: CDR1 SGHTA and CDR2 FQGNSA. The CDR3 sequence is CASSLTWTSRETQYF. As DNA, the CDR3 is TGTGCCAGCAGCTTAACCTGGACTAGTCGAGAGACCCAGTACTTC.

This chain uses TRBV5-1 with TRBJ2-5; either TRBD1 or TRBD2 may supply D (5 bases each). CDR3 length: 16 residues. The germline V gene has CDR1 SGHRS and CDR2 YFSETQ. V lost 4 bases, J lost 0 bases, and 16 bases lay in between. As DNA, the CDR3 is TGCGCCAGCAGCCTACCAGGGACGGCGTACCAAGAGACCCAGTACTTC. This codes for CASSLPGTAYQETQYF.

This clonotype was detected a few times. V and J are TRBV25-1 and TRBJ1-6; D is ambiguous. Trimming pared 1 base from V and 10 bases from J, leaving 23 bases between. The CDR3 contains 18 residues. CDR1 is MGHDK and CDR2 is SYGVNS in the germline V gene. The CDR3 DNA follows: TGTGCCAGCAGTGAATCACGGGGTCTACGATCCCAGCACTCACCCCTCCACTTT. Its translation is CASSESRGLRSQHSPLHF. The whole variable domain, filled in from reference TRBV25-1 and TRBJ1-6, reads EADIYQTPRYLVIGTGKKITLECSQTMGHDKMYWYQQDPGMELHLIHYSYGVNSTEKGDLSSESTVSRIRTEHFPLTLESARPSHTSQYLCASSESRGLRSQHSPLHFGNGTRLTVT.

The V gene is TRBV7-6, the J gene TRBJ2-3; D perhaps matches TRBD1 (6 bases). There are 19 residues in the CDR3. Germline CDR1 reads SGHVS; CDR2 reads FNYEAQ. V lost 8 bases, J lost 1 base, and 28 bases lay in between. The CDR3 sequence is CASGDTSGARVFCTDTQYF. The CDR3 nucleotides are TGTGCCAGCGGCGATACTTCAGGGGCGAGAGTCTTCTGCACAGATACGCAGTATTTT.